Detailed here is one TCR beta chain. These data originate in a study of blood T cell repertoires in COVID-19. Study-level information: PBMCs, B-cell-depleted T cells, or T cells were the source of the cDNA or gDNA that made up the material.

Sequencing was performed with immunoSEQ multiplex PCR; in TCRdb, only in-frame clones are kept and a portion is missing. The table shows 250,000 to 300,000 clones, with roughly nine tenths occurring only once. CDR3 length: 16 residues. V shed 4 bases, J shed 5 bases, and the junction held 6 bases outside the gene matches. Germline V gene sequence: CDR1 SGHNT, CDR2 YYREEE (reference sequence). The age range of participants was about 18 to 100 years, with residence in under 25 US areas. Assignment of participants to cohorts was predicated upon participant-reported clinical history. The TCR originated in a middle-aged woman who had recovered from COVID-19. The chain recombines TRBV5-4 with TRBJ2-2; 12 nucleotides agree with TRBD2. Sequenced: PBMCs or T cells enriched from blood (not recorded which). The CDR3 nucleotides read TGTGCCAGCAGCCCGACTAGCGGGAGTGGAACCGGGGAGCTGTTTTTT. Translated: CASSPTSGSGTGELFF.